One T cell receptor (beta chain) is described in this entry. A second PCR of roughly 7 to 11 cycles used a sample-barcoded 5' primer and a J-beta primer mix. Every single cDNA molecule received a tag from a template-switch adaptor with 12 random nucleotides. TCRdb reprocessed the 5' RACE reads via MiXCR and lists one record per CDR3 protein. The sample lists around 900,000 distinct CDR3 sequences, roughly half occurring once. The sample comes from a study of blood T cells in healthy people across ages. Material: blood. The sequence came from a woman aged 55 to 70 in good health.

The CDR3 reads CASSDVWGGQGKGYTF. The CDR3 DNA reads TGTGCCAGCAGTGATGTCTGGGGAGGACAGGGGAAAGGCTACACCTTC. The V call is TRBV6-4, the J call TRBJ1-2; TRBD1 matches 9 bases. J was trimmed by 8 bases and V by 3 bases; bases with no gene match: 13. The CDR3 covers 16 residues. Germline CDR1 is MRHNA and CDR2 is SNTAGT.